This T cell receptor beta chain emerged from a study of blood T cells in healthy people across ages. The germline V gene encodes CDR1 DFQATT and CDR2 SNEGSKA (reference sequence). There are 15 residues in the CDR3. Sample-barcoded 5' priming and a J-beta primer mix drove a second PCR of roughly 7 to 11 cycles. MiXCR, run by TCRdb on the 5' RACE reads, gives a single entry per CDR3 protein. Found here are approximately 800,000 distinct CDR3 sequences, more than 45% of them singletons; the top ten hold roughly 20%. The V and J genes are TRBV20-1 and TRBJ2-5; 7 nucleotides match TRBD2. Matching the DNA end better, TRBJ2-7 makes the J call doubtful. The sequence derives from a man aged 25-45 years in good health. The sequenced material came from blood. The CDR3 region has the DNA TGCAGTGCTAGAGATCTGCGGGAGCCCCCCTACGAGCAGTACTTC. Residues: CSARDLREPPYEQYF.